This T cell receptor (beta chain) was profiled in a study of early T cells in non-severe SARS-CoV-2 infection. In germline, CDR1 is SGHTA, CDR2 FQGNSA. V shed 1 base and J 7 bases; nucleotides not matched to a gene: 11. This CDR3 has 17 amino acids. As part of library construction, unique molecular identifiers were attached to individual cDNA molecules. MiXCR, applied by TCRdb to the 5' RACE reads, yields one record per CDR3 protein. The data show roughly 50,000 distinct CDR3 sequences, with 7.7% seen just once and 4.5% to 7% held by the top ten. The V gene is TRBV7-2, the J gene TRBJ2-2, with 8 bases fitting TRBD2. The sequenced sample consisted of whole blood. This clonotype originated in an adult who was a healthcare worker with PCR-confirmed SARS-CoV-2 infection or an uninfected control (not recorded which). CDR3 in amino acids: CASSLEKGLTSGGELFF. The CDR3 DNA sequence: TGTGCCAGCAGCTTAGAGAAGGGTCTAACTAGCGGCGGGGAGCTGTTTTTT.